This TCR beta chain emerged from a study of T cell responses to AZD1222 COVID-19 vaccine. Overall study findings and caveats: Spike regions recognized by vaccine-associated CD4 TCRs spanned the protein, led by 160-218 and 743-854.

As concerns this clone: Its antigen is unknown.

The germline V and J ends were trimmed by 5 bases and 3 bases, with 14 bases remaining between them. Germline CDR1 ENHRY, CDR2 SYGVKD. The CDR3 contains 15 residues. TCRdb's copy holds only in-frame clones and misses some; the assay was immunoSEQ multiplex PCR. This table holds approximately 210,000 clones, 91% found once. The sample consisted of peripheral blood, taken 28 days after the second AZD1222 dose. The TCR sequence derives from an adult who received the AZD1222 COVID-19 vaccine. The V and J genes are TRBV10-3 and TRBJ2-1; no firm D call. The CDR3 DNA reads TGTGCCATCAGTCCCGACGGGCCCGGCTACAATGAGCAGTTCTTC. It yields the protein CAISPDGPGYNEQFF.